This passage covers 2 T cell receptor beta chains from one sample sequenced in a study of T-cell reconstitution after alpha-beta-depleted transplantation in children. Unique molecular identifiers were used in preparing the TCRbeta library. Each CDR3 protein gets one entry after TCRdb re-called the PCR reads with MiXCR. This table has around 190,000 distinct CDR3 sequences, roughly 7% appearing once. This material consisted of PBMCs, taken before TCRalphabeta/CD19-depleted stem cell transplant. These receptors all stem from a boy aged 2 to 9 with acute lymphoblastic leukemia, due to receive a stem cell transplant.

The table lists this clonotype with a count of one. This sequence may be a read error, since a much larger clone differs from it by one base. This sequence joins TRBV7-8 and TRBJ2-7; 9 bases match TRBD1. This CDR3 has 14 residues. Germline CDR1 SGHVS, CDR2 FQNEAQ. The junction had 3 bases not matched to a gene; V was cut back by 4 bases and J by 2 bases. Here the CDR3 reads CASSWGQGTYEQYF. CDR3 nucleotide sequence: TGTGCCAGCAGCTGGGGACAGGGAACCTACGAGCAGTACTTC.

This clonotype was observed at least ten times. V gene TRBV29-1 combines with J gene TRBJ2-7, with 10 bases fitting TRBD1. CDR3 size: 16 residues. V was clipped by 4 bases and J by 2 bases; unmatched bases: 11. Germline values: CDR1 SQVTM, CDR2 ANQGSEA. CDR3 bases: TGCAGCGTTGCCTCTCGCGGACAGGGGGGAACCTACGAGCAGTACTTC. Its translation: CSVASRGQGGTYEQYF.